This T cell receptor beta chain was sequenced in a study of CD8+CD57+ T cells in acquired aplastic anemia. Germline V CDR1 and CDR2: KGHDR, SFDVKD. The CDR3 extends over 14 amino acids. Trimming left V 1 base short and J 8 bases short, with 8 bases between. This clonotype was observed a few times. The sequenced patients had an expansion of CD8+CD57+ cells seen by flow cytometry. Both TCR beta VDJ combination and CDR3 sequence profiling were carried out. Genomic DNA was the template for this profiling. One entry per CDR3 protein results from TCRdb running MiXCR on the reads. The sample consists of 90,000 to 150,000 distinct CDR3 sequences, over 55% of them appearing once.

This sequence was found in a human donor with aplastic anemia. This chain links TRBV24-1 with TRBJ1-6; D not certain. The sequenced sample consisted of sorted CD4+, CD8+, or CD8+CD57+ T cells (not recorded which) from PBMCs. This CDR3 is CATSDFAGHSPLHF. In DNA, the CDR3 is TGTGCCACCAGTGATTTCGCAGGCCATTCACCCCTCCACTTT.